This T cell receptor beta chain stems from a study of somatic mutations in cytotoxic T cells in rheumatoid arthritis. V lost 6 bases to trimming and J lost 0 bases, with 12 bases between them. The CDR3 totals 15 residues. Germline V gives CDR1 MNHEY, CDR2 SMNVEV (reference sequence). The method was immunoSEQ multiplex PCR; TCRdb's version includes in-frame clones alone and lacks a portion of them. The sample shows 20,000 or so clones, about 68% of them seen only once. By sample fraction, this clone is medium-sized (0.01 to 0.1%). The TCR sequence derives from a man aged 55 to 70 in good health. The V and J genes are TRBV27 and TRBJ1-5; D unclear. Source material: CD8+ T cells sorted from blood. Here the CDR3 DNA reads TGTGCCAGCAGAATCACCACAGATAGCAATCAGCCCCAGCATTTT. Its protein product is CASRITTDSNQPQHF.